Following are 16 T cell receptor beta chains from one sample sequenced in a study of blood T cell repertoires in COVID-19. Here immunoSEQ multiplex PCR was the method, and the copy in TCRdb shows in-frame clones only, minus some. The profile shows about 180,000 clones, more than 70% of them singletons. The source material was PBMCs or T cells enriched from blood (not recorded which). These receptors all come from a man in his forties who had recovered from COVID-19.

V gene TRBV6-5 combines with J gene TRBJ1-5; D ambiguous. The CDR3 is 13 amino acids. Germline V gives CDR1 MNHEY, CDR2 SVGAGI. V shed 0 bases and J shed 4 bases, with 4 bases lying between them. The DNA of the CDR3 is TGTGCCAGCAGTTACTCCCCAAATCAGCCCCAGCATTTT. It specifies CASSYSPNQPQHF.

The gene calls are TRBV30 and TRBJ1-2, with D possibly being TRBD1 (5 bases). In germline, CDR1 is GTSNPN, CDR2 SVGIG (reference sequence). This CDR3 contains 15 residues. V shed 2 bases and J shed 6 bases, with 19 bases lying between them. CDR3 amino acids: CAWSSQGARRNGYTF. CDR3 bases: TGTGCCTGGAGTAGCCAGGGCGCAAGAAGAAATGGCTACACCTTC.

V gene TRBV9 combines with J gene TRBJ1-1, with D hard to call. CDR3 length: 16 residues. Trimming took 0 bases from V and 0 from J, leaving 12 bases between them. Germline V gene data show CDR1 as SGDLS and CDR2 as YYNGEE. The CDR3 nucleotides are TGTGCCAGCAGCGTAGGGGCCGAGTTAATGAACACTGAAGCTTTCTTT. This encodes CASSVGAELMNTEAFF.

DNA for the CDR3: TGCGCCAGCAGTCAATACGGACAGGGAGAAAGTACCGAGCAGTACTTC. Translating gives CASSQYGQGESTEQYF. V usage is TRBV23-1 and J usage is TRBJ2-7; TRBD1 matches 8 bases. TRBV23-1 is placed among ORFs of uncertain function. CDR3 size: 16 residues. The J segment lost 6 bases and the V segment lost 1 base, leaving 11 bases of the junction unmatched.

CDR3 bases: TGTGCCAGCAGGGTTCAGAGTCGGGTCGGTGAAAAACTGTTTTTT. Its translation: CASRVQSRVGEKLFF. This sequence joins TRBV6-5 and TRBJ1-4, with no clear D. This CDR3 has 15 amino acids. The germline V gene has CDR1 MNHEY and CDR2 SVGAGI. V lost 6 bases to trimming and J lost 7 bases, with 18 bases between them.

The rearrangement uses TRBV9 and TRBJ1-3; D is ambiguous. The V end was cut by 0 bases, the J end by 1 base, with 11 bases between. This CDR3 is 16 amino acids long. CDR1 is SGDLS, CDR2 YYNGEE, per germline. The CDR3: CASSVASTMSGNTIYF. The DNA for the CDR3 is TGTGCCAGCAGCGTAGCATCAACTATGTCTGGAAACACCATATATTTT.

This clone came up once. The chain recombines TRBV6-6 with TRBJ1-2; a weak D match, TRBD1 (5 bases). Germline V lookup: CDR1 MNHNY, CDR2 SVGAGI (reference sequence). V lost 5 bases and J 8 bases, leaving 18 bases between the germline ends. The CDR3 is 14 amino acids. CDR3 amino acids: CASSPGPSSGGYTF. CDR3 bases: TGTGCCAGCAGTCCGGGACCATCTAGCGGGGGCTACACCTTC.

V is TRBV7-8 and J is TRBJ1-6; no clear D. The ends were cut back, 0 bases at V and 7 bases at J, with 7 bases in the middle. CDR1 and CDR2 (germline): SGHVS, FQNEAQ. CDR3 length equals 14 residues. CDR3 loop: CASSLAEGNSPLHF. In nucleotides, the CDR3 is TGTGCCAGCAGCTTAGCGGAGGGAAATTCACCCCTCCACTTT.

The rearrangement uses TRBV5-6 and TRBJ1-6; 9 bases are shared with TRBD1. Germline V gene sequence: CDR1 SGHDT, CDR2 YYEEEE. J lost 5 bases, V lost 3 bases, and 3 bases had no gene match. CDR3 length: 15 residues. The CDR3 DNA follows: TGTGCCAGCAGCTGGGGACAGGGTAATAATTCACCCCTCCACTTT. Translating it yields CASSWGQGNNSPLHF.

This chain connects TRBV18 to TRBJ2-5, with D possibly matching TRBD2 (6 bases). The CDR3 runs 15 residues. Germline V gene data show CDR1 as KGHSH and CDR2 as LQKENI. Trimming cost V 3 bases and J 0 bases, with 11 bases left between them. The CDR3 bases are TGTGCCAGCTCACCTGACGGAGGGTACCAAGAGACCCAGTACTTC. Translated, it gives CASSPDGGYQETQYF.

A remark on this clone: One end of the junction varies from germline; a read error may be responsible. The chain couples TRBV4-1 to TRBJ1-1, with a tentative D call TRBD1 (5 bases). Germline assignment: CDR1 MGHRA and CDR2 YSYEKL. CDR3 length: 10 residues. CDR3 region: CASSQGRQFF. The CDR3, as DNA: TGCGCCAGCAGCCAAGGGAGACAGTTTTTT.

V and J are TRBV6-5 and TRBJ2-1, with 9 bases identical to TRBD1. Germline CDR1 is MNHEY and CDR2 is SVGAGI. V gave up 0 bases and J gave up 15 bases; unmatched junction bases: 9. This CDR3 is built from 14 residues. The CDR3 region is CASSYSPQTGGLFF. CDR3 nucleotides: TGTGCCAGCAGTTACTCCCCCCAGACAGGGGGACTGTTCTTC.

The count of this clone is one. The rearrangement joins TRBV19 to TRBJ1-5; no firm D call. V was trimmed by 5 bases and J by 0 bases, leaving 8 bases between them. The CDR3 has 14 residues. Germline V CDR1 and CDR2: LNHDA, SQIVND (reference sequence). The CDR3 here is CASSEGFSNQPQHF. The CDR3 coding sequence is TGTGCCAGTAGTGAGGGATTTAGCAATCAGCCCCAGCATTTT. The variable domain in full, with the rest retrieved from reference TRBV19 and TRBJ1-5, is DGGITQSPKYLFRKEGQNVTLSCEQNLNHDAMYWYRQDPGQGLRLIYYSQIVNDFQKGDIAEGYSVSREKKESFPLTVTSAQKNPTAFYLCASSEGFSNQPQHFGDGTRLSIL.

The chain is built from TRBV5-1 and TRBJ2-7; D perhaps matches TRBD2 (6 bases). This CDR3 is 15 amino acids long. Per germline, CDR1 SGHRS and CDR2 YFSETQ. V was clipped by 2 bases and J by 0 bases, with 12 bases between them. The CDR3 here is CASSLTGDRSYEQYF. The CDR3 nucleotides read TGCGCCAGCAGCTTAACGGGGGACCGCTCCTACGAGCAGTACTTC. The complete variable domain, with remaining parts taken from reference TRBV5-1 and TRBJ2-7, reads KAGVTQTPRYLIKTRGQQVTLSCSPISGHRSVSWYQQTPGQGLQFLFEYFSETQRNKGNFPGRFSGRQFSNSRSEMNVSTLELGDSALYLCASSLTGDRSYEQYFGPGTRLTVT.

This chain links TRBV12-3 or TRBV12-4 with TRBJ2-2; D is unresolved. V shed 6 bases and J shed 9 bases, with 14 bases lying between them. This CDR3 comprises 13 residues. The CDR3 loop reads CASSFTQSWELFF. The CDR3 region has the DNA TGTGCCAGCAGCTTCACACAGTCCTGGGAGCTGTTTTTT.

A single count supports this clone. The V gene is TRBV5-1, the J gene TRBJ2-2; D remains ambiguous. Germline V gene data show CDR1 as SGHRS and CDR2 as YFSETQ. The CDR3 contains 13 residues. V dropped 1 base and J dropped 3 bases, with 4 bases sitting between them. CDR3 residues: CASSLSYTGELFF. CDR3 nucleotides: TGCGCCAGCAGCTTGTCCTACACCGGGGAGCTGTTTTTT.